This TCR beta chain was identified in a study of T cells in Graves' hyperthyroidism and ophthalmopathy. Study-level points and caveats: Researchers found most expanded thyroid clonotypes above 0.001 in blood as well. A model built on 13 V-J features separated ophthalmopathy from stable hyperthyroidism.

This clonotype was recorded at least ten times. Antigen unknown. Germline V gene sequence: CDR1 LGHDT, CDR2 YNNKEL (reference sequence). The CDR3 is 16 amino acids. V lost 0 bases to trimming and J lost 9 bases, with 18 bases between them. RNA transcripts were the template for amplifying TCR beta CDR3 regions. A first-round RT-PCR of the TCR CDR3 used the HTBI primer set. TCRdb re-called the multiplex PCR reads through MiXCR, storing one row per CDR3 protein. The sample consists of 550,000 to 650,000 distinct CDR3 sequences, approximately 15% of them appearing once. Each diagnosis was grounded in clinical symptoms, serum thyroxine and TRAb, thyroid ultrasound, and orbital computed tomography.

The sequencing sample was made of blood. This clonotype was sampled from a woman under 40 with Graves' hyperthyroidism that later progressed to Graves' ophthalmopathy. This chain uses TRBV3-1 with TRBJ2-4; the D gene is possibly TRBD2 (5 bases). CDR3 residues: CASSQDFAPLEGIQYF. For the CDR3, the DNA is TGTGCCAGCAGCCAAGATTTCGCCCCCCTAGAGGGCATTCAGTACTTC.